The 23 T cell receptor delta chains below all came from one sample that was sequenced in a study of gamma delta lymphoproliferative disorders and STAT genes. TCRdb made new clone calls on the multiplex PCR reads using CATT. The sample records roughly 1,900 delta-chain clones, 2.5% to 3% being singletons. Genomic DNA from isolated PBMCs served as the sequencing template. The sample comprised blood. The receptors shown here come from a human donor in good health.

In this sample, this clone turned up a few times. The chain combines TRDV2 with TRDJ1, with 11 bases matching TRDD3. J was trimmed by 0 bases and V by 3 bases; bases with no gene match: 8. There are 17 residues in the CDR3. Germline CDR1 and CDR2: GEAIGNYY and EKD. The CDR3 sequence is CACDALGDNGDTDKLIF. The CDR3 nucleotides read TGTGCCTGTGACGCACTGGGGGATAATGGGGACACCGATAAACTCATCTTT.

Relative to its sample, this clone is large. Distinct nucleotide sequences in the sample also encode this CDR3. The chain combines TRDV2 with TRDJ1; 10 positions match TRDD3. The germline gives CDR1 GEAIGNYY, CDR2 EKD. J lost 0 bases, V lost 1 base, and 13 bases had no gene match. This CDR3 has 19 amino acids. DNA of the CDR3: TGTGCCTGTGACACACCCCAAATACCTACTGGGGGATACACCGATAAACTCATCTTT. Its translation is CACDTPQIPTGGYTDKLIF.

Only one count was recorded for this clone. Relative to the germline gene, one junction end is altered; a read error may explain this. The gene calls are TRDV3 and TRDJ2; 7 bases map to TRDD2. Per germline, CDR1 TVYSNPD and CDR2 GDNSRS (reference sequence). There are 25 residues in the CDR3. The CDR3 coding sequence is TGTGCCTCCGAGCATTCCTACTCACCCCTATTCCGTTCCTTATCGCCACCTCCTTTGACAGTACAACCCTTCTTT. Its protein is CASEHSYSPLFRSLSPPPLTVQPFF. Combining the CDR3 with reference TRDV3 and TRDJ2 gives the whole variable domain CDKVTQSSPDQTVASGSEVVLLCTYDTVYSNPDLFWYRIRPDYSFQFVFYGDNSRSEGADFTQGRFSVKHILTQKAFHLVISPVRTEDSATYYCASEHSYSPLFRSLSPPPLTVQPFFGKGTQLIVEP.

This clone was counted only a few times. This likely came from a read error, as a far larger clone is one base away. Distinct nucleotide sequences in the sample also encode this CDR3. DNA for the CDR3: TGTGCCTATAGGAGCAGTACAGCACAACTCTTCTTT. As protein: CAYRSSTAQLFF. This chain joins TRAV38-2/DV8 and TRDJ2; no reliable D call. The CDR3 has 12 residues. Germline values: CDR1 TSESDYY, CDR2 QEAYKQQN.

Regarding this clone: A single base is all that separates this from a far larger clone, so a read error is likely. The same CDR3 can be traced to other DNA sequences in this sample. This chain connects TRDV2 to TRDJ1; D perhaps matches TRDD3 (6 bases). V was trimmed by 0 bases and J by 0 bases, leaving 22 bases between them. Germline V gives CDR1 GEAIGNYY, CDR2 EKD. This CDR3 has 19 residues. The CDR3 nucleotides are TGTGCCTGTGACACCTTAGTACTGGGAGATACGCATTACACCGATAAACTCATCTTT. Residues: CACDTLVLGDTHYTDKLIF.

By its share, this clone is medium-sized (0.01 to 0.1%). This sample also contains other DNA sequences that code for the same CDR3. The CDR3 protein is CAFQSRTGGYEYTDKLIF. CDR3 nucleotide sequence: TGTGCCTTCCAATCTCGTACTGGGGGATACGAGTACACCGATAAACTCATCTTT. The chain carries TRDV3 and TRDJ1; 13 nucleotides agree with TRDD3. Germline CDR1 reads TVYSNPD; CDR2 reads GDNSRS (reference sequence). The V gene end was trimmed by 3 bases and the J gene end by 0 bases; junction bases not matched to a gene: 13. The CDR3 length is 18 residues.

This clone was recorded a few times. The TCRdb protein comes from a much larger clone and disagrees with this DNA's translation at residue 7, likely due to a read error; the protein given here is derived from the DNA. The J gene is TRDJ1, the V gene TRDV2; D not certain. CDR1 GEAIGNYY and CDR2 EKD come from the germline V gene. Trimming cost V 0 bases and J 0 bases, with 13 bases left between them. The CDR3 is 16 residues long. For the CDR3, the DNA is TGTGCCTGTGACACCGTGGTCTTGCAGGACACCGATAAACTCATCTTT. Its translation: CACDTVVLQDTDKLIF.

This clone was seen more than once but under ten times. The protein TCRdb gives is from a much larger clone and does not agree with this DNA's translation at residue 7, likely a read error; the protein shown here comes from the DNA. V and J are TRDV2 and TRDJ1, with 10 bases aligning to TRDD3. Germline values: CDR1 GEAIGNYY, CDR2 EKD. The V gene end was trimmed by 0 bases and the J gene end by 1 base; junction bases not matched to a gene: 13. The CDR3 is made up of 19 amino acids. The CDR3 DNA follows: TGTGCCTGTGACACCGTGAGGGGGGATACGCGGAAATCCACCGATAAACTCATCTTT. Translating gives CACDTVRGDTRKSTDKLIF.

This clone rates as large (0.1 to 1%). At the DNA level, this CDR3 is encoded by other sequences in the same sample as well. V gene TRDV2 combines with J gene TRDJ2; 11 bases agree with TRDD3. CDR1 and CDR2 from the germline V gene are GEAIGNYY and EKD. J gave up 0 bases and V 0 bases, and 5 bases lay outside the gene matches. The CDR3 has 18 amino acids. In DNA, the CDR3 is TGTGCCTGTGACACCGTACTGGGGGATAAAGCTTTGACAGCACAACTCTTCTTT. This encodes CACDTVLGDKALTAQLFF.

This clone was observed a handful of times. TCRdb's entry gives the protein of a much larger clone, which mismatches this DNA's translation at residue 8, likely from a read error; the protein reported here is translated from the DNA. The rearrangement links TRDV1 to TRDJ1; 7 bases map to TRDD2. J was trimmed by 0 bases and V by 2 bases; bases with no gene match: 21. Per germline, CDR1 TSWWSYY and CDR2 QGS. This CDR3 spans 21 amino acids. In nucleotides, the CDR3 is TGTGCTCTTGGGGAATATCACTTTCCTACACGTGGGATTCAGTACACCGATAAACTCATCTTT. Its translation: CALGEYHFPTRGIQYTDKLIF.

Points on this clone: The TCRdb protein comes from a much larger clone and disagrees with this DNA's translation at residue 11, likely due to a read error; the protein given here is derived from the DNA. V usage is TRDV1 and J usage is TRDJ1; 7 nucleotides align to TRDD3. CDR1 and CDR2 (germline): TSWWSYY, QGS. The CDR3 contains 19 residues. Trimming cost V 2 bases and J 6 bases; bases outside gene matches: 21. The CDR3 DNA follows: TGTGCTCTTGGGGAAAAATCACCCTACCCCGCTGGGGGTCTGAATAAACTCATCTTT. Translation: CALGEKSPYPAGGLNKLIF.

The chain links TRDV1 to TRDJ1; the D is unclear. The CDR3 is 19 residues long. Trimming shortened V by 4 bases and J by 0 bases, and 24 bases separated the two germline ends. CDR1 and CDR2 (germline): TSWWSYY, QGS. CDR3 region: CALGAFPPWWSKYTDKLIF. The CDR3 coding sequence is TGTGCTCTTGGGGCATTCCCCCCCTGGTGGTCCAAGTACACCGATAAACTCATCTTT.

In this sample, this clone is medium-sized. It is unclear where the CDR3 begins or ends on the DNA, so no DNA is shown, and the CDR3 is as TCRdb lists it. At the DNA level, this CDR3 is encoded by other sequences in the same sample as well. The gene calls are TRAV29/DV5 and TRDJ1; the table's TRDD3 call for D was not verified on the DNA. The CDR3 is made up of 26 amino acids, end residues included. In germline, CDR1 is NSMFDY, CDR2 ISSIKDK. The CDR3 protein is CSVLLCSKTSSPPTGVQLGDTDKLIF.

This clone was seen more than once but under ten times. This probably arose from a read error, given a far larger clone one base away. It is unclear where the CDR3 begins or ends on the DNA, so no DNA is shown, and the CDR3 is as TCRdb lists it. The chain combines TRAV29/DV5 with TRDJ1; the DNA was not used to check the table's D call, TRDD3. The CDR3 is 22 amino acids in total, end residues counted. CDR1 and CDR2 (germline): NSMFDY, ISSIKDK. The CDR3 region is CSVLLCGGRGLGDTANTDKLIF.

Comments on this clone: TCRdb shows a much larger clone's protein in place of this DNA's translation, and the two differ at residue 7, likely through a read error; the protein shown is translated from the DNA. The chain couples TRDV2 to TRDJ3; D remains ambiguous. V lost 1 base and J lost 0, with 15 bases in between. Germline values: CDR1 GEAIGNYY, CDR2 EKD. This CDR3 is built from 19 residues. CDR3 nucleotides: TGTGCCTGTGACACAATCCCCCGGTCCACCTCCTGGGACACCCGACAGATGTTTTTC. Its translation: CACDTIPRSTSWDTRQMFF.

On this clone itself: The mismatch at residue 15 between this DNA's translation and the TCRdb protein of a much larger clone likely reflects a read error; the protein shown is translated from the DNA. This chain uses TRDV2 with TRDJ1; 13 bases are shared with TRDD3. The length of the CDR3 is 18 residues. Germline V lookup: CDR1 GEAIGNYY, CDR2 EKD. CDR3 in DNA: TGTGCCTGTGACATTCTACTGGGGGATACGCGGGGGACCGATGAACTCATCTTT. Translated: CACDILLGDTRGTDELIF.

This clone turned up a few times. The junction departs from germline at one end; a sequencing error may be responsible. The chain carries TRDV1 and TRDJ1, with 11 bases that match TRDD3. The CDR3 length is 21 residues. Germline CDR1 reads TSWWSYY; CDR2 reads QGS. The DNA of the CDR3 is TGCTCTGGGGGAAAGATCCATCCGTACTGGGGGATATTATCCCAAGGCGATAAACTCATCTTT. Its protein product is CSGGKIHPYWGILSQGDKLIF.

This clone was seen a few times. A far bigger clonotype differs at one base, so this is likely a read error. Distinct nucleotide sequences in the sample also encode this CDR3. This rearrangement joins TRAV38-2/DV8 to TRDJ1, with D perhaps TRDD2 or TRDD3 (7 bases each). Trimming left V 7 bases short and J 0 bases short, with 43 bases between. Germline CDR1 and CDR2: TSESDYY and QEAYKQQN. The CDR3 spans 24 residues. The CDR3: CAYPLSYGTPQGPVLGKYTDKLIF. DNA for the CDR3: TGTGCTTATCCGCTTTCCTACGGGACGCCCCAGGGACCTGTACTGGGGAAGTACACCGATAAACTCATCTTT.

As to this clone: A far larger clone is only one base removed, so a read error is likely. This specimen includes other DNA sequences encoding the same CDR3. The genes are TRDV2 and TRDJ1, with 13 bases lining up with TRDD3. Germline CDR1 reads GEAIGNYY; CDR2 reads EKD. The ends lost 1 base at V and 5 bases at J; junction bases unmatched: 12. This CDR3 has 18 residues. The CDR3 nucleotides are TGTGCCTGTGACACGCTAACTGGGGGATACGCGGTCACTGATAAACTCATCTTT. This translates into CACDTLTGGYAVTDKLIF.

V is TRDV1 and J is TRDJ1; 11 bases align to TRDD3. This CDR3 has 21 residues. The V segment lost 6 bases and the J segment 0 bases; nucleotides outside the gene matches: 21. Germline loops: CDR1 TSWWSYY, CDR2 QGS. The CDR3 DNA reads TGTGCTCTTGGAAGGGCCTTCCTCCTGTTACTGGGGGATATGTACACCGATAAACTCATCTTT. Its protein is CALGRAFLLLLGDMYTDKLIF.

Points on this clone: A much larger clonotype is one base distant, so this may be a read error. Other nucleotide sequences in the sample specify the same CDR3. The CDR3 is CALGELPPWRIEGTDKLIF. As DNA, the CDR3 is TGTGCTCTTGGGGAACTTCCCCCCTGGCGGATAGAGGGCACCGATAAACTCATCTTC. The V gene is TRDV1, the J gene TRDJ1; possible D gene TRDD3, 5 bases. The CDR3 is 19 residues long. Germline V gene data show CDR1 as TSWWSYY and CDR2 as QGS.

This clone was recorded a few times. A much larger clone sits a single nucleotide away, making a read error possible. This chain connects TRDV3 to TRDJ1; TRDD3 is a possible D gene (6 bases). The germline CDR1 and CDR2 sequences are TVYSNPD and GDNSRS (reference sequence). This CDR3 region has 23 residues. This CDR3 reads CAFPTLKVRVWAGGRQDTNKLIF. The CDR3 coding sequence is TGTGCCTTTCCCACGTTAAAGGTTCGGGTGTGGGCAGGGGGAAGGCAGGACACCAATAAACTCATCTTT.

This clone was seen only a few times. TCRdb attributes to this sequence the protein of a much larger clone, which differs from the DNA translation at residue 12; a read error is likely, and the protein displayed is translated from the DNA. This chain uses TRDV2 with TRDJ1; 8 positions match TRDD3. V lost 1 base and J lost 4; bases outside the gene matches: 13. This CDR3 has 17 residues. Germline lookup yields CDR1 GEAIGNYY and CDR2 EKD. CDR3 loop: CACDTGPLGAYIDKLIF. As DNA, the CDR3 is TGTGCCTGTGACACTGGTCCACTGGGGGCGTACATCGATAAACTCATCTTT.